The 14 T cell receptor beta chains below all came from one sample that was sequenced in a study of vaccination and CD4 T cells after COVID-19. As to treatment: roughly 10-day PBMC culture with coronavirus spike peptide pools or control peptides (ViraFEST assay). What these receptors recognize is not known. Oncomine TCR Beta short-read sequencing was applied to DNA from cultured CD4+ T cells. TCRdb redid the calling of the PCR reads with MiXCR, one entry per CDR3 protein. The table has 10,000 to 13,000 distinct CDR3 sequences, roughly 41% seen once; the top ten hold approximately 10%. The sample in question was CD4+ T cells from blood, cultured in vitro, obtained after SARS-CoV-2 vaccination. The receptors were gathered from a human donor who had recovered from COVID-19.

This chain uses TRBV28 with TRBJ2-7, with 9 bases identical to TRBD1. Germline CDR1 is MDHEN and CDR2 is SYDVKM. The CDR3 consists of 15 residues. Trimming removed 6 bases from V and 1 base from J; junction bases left unmatched: 7. DNA of the CDR3: TGTGCCAGCAGCTCTGTGGGGACAGGGTCCTACGAGCAGTACTTC. Its translation is CASSSVGTGSYEQYF.

By proportion, this clonotype is hyperexpanded (1% or more). The chain employs TRBV27 and TRBJ2-5; the D is unclear. CDR1 and CDR2 from the germline V gene are MNHEY and SMNVEV (reference sequence). Trimming left V 6 bases short and J 9 bases short, with 14 bases between. The CDR3 spans 12 residues. The CDR3 nucleotides read TGTGCCAGCAGACCGACCCTTGGGGCCCAGTACTTC. Its protein is CASRPTLGAQYF.

This clonotype showed up just a few times. This rearrangement joins TRBV11-2 to TRBJ2-7, with D maybe TRBD2 (6 bases). Germline V gives CDR1 SGHAT, CDR2 FQNNGV. V was cut by 5 bases and J by 2 bases, with 16 bases left in between. The CDR3 sequence is 15 residues long. CDR3 in DNA: TGTGCCAGCAGCCCACCGGGAGTTTGGGCCTACGAGCAGTACTTC. Translated: CASSPPGVWAYEQYF.

The rearrangement links TRBV20-1 to TRBJ1-2, with 8 bases identical to TRBD1. The V gene's germline CDR1 is DFQATT and CDR2 SNEGSKA (reference sequence). The CDR3 extends over 15 amino acids. J lost 8 bases, V lost 1 base, and 12 bases had no gene match. For the CDR3, the DNA is TGCAGTGCTAGAGGCTACAGCGGGGACAGGTTGGGCTACACCTTC. As protein: CSARGYSGDRLGYTF.

V and J are TRBV5-1 and TRBJ1-2; D possibly corresponds to TRBD1 (6 bases). The CDR3 has 13 residues. Germline CDR1 and CDR2: SGHRS and YFSETQ. The germline V and J ends were trimmed by 4 bases and 8 bases, with 15 bases remaining between them. The CDR3 sequence: CASSLGQGRGYTF. In DNA form, the CDR3 reads TGCGCCAGCAGCCTGGGTCAGGGGCGAGGCTACACCTTC.

The V call is TRBV12-3 or TRBV12-4, the J call TRBJ1-1; D call uncertain. Between the trimmed V and J ends, which lost 9 bases and 2 bases, there was a span of 10 bases. The CDR3 loop spans 12 amino acids. This chain's CDR3 is CARRYGNTEAFF. The DNA of the CDR3 is TGTGCCAGGCGCTACGGCAACACTGAAGCTTTCTTT.

The chain uses TRBV20-1 and TRBJ2-5, with 9 bases fitting TRBD2. From germline, CDR1 is DFQATT and CDR2 SNEGSKA (reference sequence). J lost 1 base, V lost 2 bases, and 8 bases had no gene match. The CDR3 extends over 16 amino acids. CDR3 amino acids: CSARSWLAGIQETQYF. DNA for the CDR3: TGCAGTGCTAGAAGTTGGCTAGCGGGAATCCAAGAGACCCAGTACTTC.

This chain connects TRBV20-1 to TRBJ2-7; a possible D gene is TRBD2 (5 bases). The V gene's germline CDR1 is DFQATT and CDR2 SNEGSKA (reference sequence). V dropped 0 bases and J dropped 2 bases, with 14 bases sitting between them. The CDR3 is made up of 15 amino acids. In nucleotides, the CDR3 is TGCAGTGCTAGAGACGGACTCTCGAACCCCTACGAGCAGTACTTC. Translated, it gives CSARDGLSNPYEQYF.

This clonotype came up a few times. The chain links TRBV11-1 to TRBJ1-2; no firm D call. CDR3 length: 15 residues. Trimming removed 2 bases at V and 2 bases at J, with 12 bases between. From germline, CDR1 is SGHAT and CDR2 FQDESV (reference sequence). CDR3 protein: CASSLNKVSNYGYTF. CDR3 bases: TGTGCCAGCAGCTTAAATAAGGTTTCGAACTATGGCTACACCTTC.

This clonotype was detected a few times. The chain combines TRBV24-1 with TRBJ2-3; tentative D call: TRBD2 (6 bases). The germline gives CDR1 KGHDR, CDR2 SFDVKD. This CDR3 has 16 residues. V was shortened by 0 bases and J by 3 bases, with 12 bases between the two germline ends. The chain's CDR3 is CATSDLNGRGTDTQYF. CDR3 bases: TGTGCCACCAGTGATTTGAACGGGAGAGGAACAGATACGCAGTATTTT.

This clonotype was counted a single time. The V call is TRBV29-1, the J call TRBJ2-7; 8 bases map to TRBD2. This CDR3 region has 16 residues. The germline CDR1 and CDR2 sequences are SQVTM and ANQGSEA. V gave up 1 base and J gave up 2 bases; unmatched junction bases: 10. In DNA form, the CDR3 reads TGCAGCGTTGAAGGAGTGGAGTCTAGCGGGCCCTACGAGCAGTACTTC. Its protein product is CSVEGVESSGPYEQYF.

This clonotype was counted between two and nine times. This chain links TRBV11-2 with TRBJ1-6; D is unresolved. Germline lookup yields CDR1 SGHAT and CDR2 FQNNGV. V was clipped by 5 bases and J by 9 bases, with 14 bases between them. The CDR3 is 14 residues long. In DNA form, the CDR3 reads TGTGCCAGCAGCCCCCGGATGGAGATTTCACCCCTCCACTTT. This gives the protein CASSPRMEISPLHF. The full variable domain, completed using reference TRBV11-2 and TRBJ1-6, is EAGVAQSPRYKIIEKRQSVAFWCNPISGHATLYWYQQILGQGPKLLIQFQNNGVVDDSQLPKDRFSAERLKGVDSTLKIQPAKLEDSAVYLCASSPRMEISPLHFGNGTRLTVT.

The chain has TRBV28 and TRBJ2-7; tentative D call: TRBD1 (6 bases). Germline CDR1 is MDHEN and CDR2 is SYDVKM. CDR3 length equals 15 residues. Trimming shortened V by 3 bases and J by 2 bases, and 14 bases separated the two germline ends. This CDR3 is CASSFTGTRTYEQYF. CDR3 DNA sequence: TGTGCCAGCAGTTTTACCGGGACAAGAACCTACGAGCAGTACTTC.

This chain links TRBV6-5 with TRBJ2-2; 7 nucleotides match TRBD1. The germline V gene encodes CDR1 MNHEY and CDR2 SVGAGI. V trimming: 4 bases; J trimming: 4 bases; junction bases outside the gene matches: 9. The CDR3 loop spans 16 amino acids. Written as DNA, the CDR3 is TGTGCCAGCAGTTCCTTTGGCAGGGGGACCACCGGGGAGCTGTTTTTT. Amino acid sequence: CASSSFGRGTTGELFF.